These T cell receptor beta chains were read from a single sample in a study of T cell responses to AZD1222 COVID-19 vaccine. The protocol was immunoSEQ multiplex PCR, while the TCRdb copy is restricted to in-frame clones and leaves out a portion. Counted here are about 130,000 clones, roughly nine tenths occurring once; the ten biggest clones make up about 1.9%. Sample: peripheral blood, taken on day 0 of AZD1222 vaccination. The receptors originated from an adult in good health. Both conserved end residues are part of each CDR3. D genes are given only for firm matches. Rows give clone size only sometimes, using once, few, many, or a class for an expanded clone.

V gene,J gene,clone size,D gene,CDR3 protein,CDR3 DNA
TRBV4-2,TRBJ1-2,once,.,CASSQSRSNYGYTF,TGTGCCAGCAGCCAAAGCCGTTCGAACTATGGCTACACCTTC
TRBV3-1/TRBV3-2,TRBJ1-2,.,TRBD1,CASSATTGELGYTF,TGTGCCAGCAGCGCCACTACAGGGGAACTGGGCTACACCTTC
TRBV7-2,TRBJ2-7,.,TRBD2,CASSLAVGLTYEQYF,TGTGCCAGCAGCTTAGCGGTGGGACTAACGTACGAGCAGTACTTC
TRBV6-5,TRBJ2-1,.,.,CASSYSGASSYNEQFF,TGTGCCAGCAGTTACTCGGGGGCATCCTCCTACAATGAGCAGTTCTTC
TRBV12-3/TRBV12-4,TRBJ1-2,.,.,CASSLWGRTPPTF,TGTGCCAGCAGTTTATGGGGCAGGACCCCCCCCACCTTC
TRBV4-2,TRBJ2-5,.,.,CASSRQPGPAKETQYF,TGTGCCAGCAGCCGCCAGCCCGGGCCTGCAAAAGAGACCCAGTACTTC
TRBV6-5,TRBJ1-1,.,.,CASIKPGGTEAFF,TGTGCCAGCATAAAACCGGGGGGCACTGAAGCTTTCTTT
TRBV9,TRBJ2-2,once,TRBD1,CASSEYPGQGNTGELFF,TGTGCCAGCAGCGAATACCCGGGACAGGGGAACACCGGGGAGCTGTTTTTT
TRBV3-1/TRBV3-2,TRBJ2-1,once,TRBD2,CASSQDWGGGGEQFF,TGTGCCAGCAGCCAAGATTGGGGAGGCGGGGGAGAGCAGTTCTTC
TRBV2,TRBJ2-6,.,.,CASSDKQVSGANVLTF,TGTGCCAGCAGTGACAAACAGGTCTCTGGGGCCAACGTCCTGACTTTC
TRBV27,TRBJ1-2,.,.,CASSLRYQSNYGYTF,TGTGCCAGCAGTTTGAGGTACCAAAGTAACTATGGCTACACCTTC
TRBV24-1,TRBJ2-3,.,.,CATKRGSGTDTQYF,TGTGCCACCAAGAGGGGAAGTGGGACAGATACGCAGTATTTT
TRBV11-2,TRBJ2-2,.,.,CASSLELIRTGANTGELFF,TGTGCCAGCAGCTTAGAGCTGATCCGAACGGGGGCGAACACCGGGGAGCTGTTTTTT
TRBV20-1,TRBJ1-4,.,.,CSARSNEKLFF,TGCAGTGCTAGGAGTAATGAAAAACTGTTTTTT
TRBV5-5,TRBJ2-7,.,TRBD1,CASSNGGPGQDFYEQYF,TGTGCCAGTTCGAATGGAGGCCCGGGACAGGATTTCTACGAGCAGTACTTC
TRBV2,TRBJ2-7,.,.,CASRGQPYEQYF,TGTGCCAGCCGCGGACAGCCCTACGAGCAGTACTTC
TRBV11-2,TRBJ2-3,.,TRBD2,CASSLGTSGDF,TGTGCCAGCAGCTTGGGGACTAGCGGGGATTTT
TRBV10-3,TRBJ2-2,.,.,CAISAAGMGGELFF,TGTGCCATCAGTGCTGCAGGGATGGGCGGGGAGCTGTTTTTT
TRBV5-8,TRBJ2-7,.,TRBD1,CASSLGQGAYEQYF,TGTGCCAGCAGCTTGGGACAGGGGGCTTATGAGCAGTACTTC
TRBV6-5,TRBJ1-3,.,.,CASSYGKSGNTIYF,TGTGCCAGCAGTTACGGGAAATCTGGAAACACCATATATTTT
TRBV6-2/TRBV6-3,TRBJ2-7,.,.,CASSSRRNSYEQYF,TGTGCCAGCAGTTCAAGACGAAATTCCTACGAGCAGTACTTC
TRBV7-2,TRBJ2-7,.,.,CASSISSYEQYF,TGTGCCAGCAGCATCTCCTCCTACGAGCAGTACTTC
TRBV5-6,TRBJ2-7,.,TRBD1,CASSKQGYEQYF,TGTGCCAGCAGCAAACAGGGGTACGAGCAGTACTTC
TRBV15,TRBJ2-2,.,TRBD1,CATSTVDRANTGELFF,TGTGCCACCAGCACGGTTGACAGGGCGAACACCGGGGAGCTGTTTTTT
TRBV5-1,TRBJ1-2,.,.,CASSLAKNYGYTF,TGCGCCAGCAGCTTGGCCAAGAACTATGGCTACACCTTC
TRBV11-2,TRBJ1-1,.,.,CASSPRGPEAFF,TGTGCCAGCAGCCCCCGGGGGCCCGAAGCTTTCTTT
TRBV5-4,TRBJ2-7,.,.,CASSSDYYEQYF,TGTGCCAGCAGCTCGGACTATTACGAGCAGTACTTC